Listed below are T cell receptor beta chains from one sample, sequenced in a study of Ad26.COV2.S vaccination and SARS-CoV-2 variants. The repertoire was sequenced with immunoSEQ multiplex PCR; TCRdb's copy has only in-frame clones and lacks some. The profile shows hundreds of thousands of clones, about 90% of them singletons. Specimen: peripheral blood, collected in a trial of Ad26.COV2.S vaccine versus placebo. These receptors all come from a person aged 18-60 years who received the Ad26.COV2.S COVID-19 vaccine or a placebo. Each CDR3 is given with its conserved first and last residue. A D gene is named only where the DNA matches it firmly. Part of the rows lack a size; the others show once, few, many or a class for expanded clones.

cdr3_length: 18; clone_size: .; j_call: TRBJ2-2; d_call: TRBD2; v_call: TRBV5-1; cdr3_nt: TGCGCCAGCAGCTTGGAGTATAGCGGGAGATCCGACACCGGGGAGCTGTTTTTT; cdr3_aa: CASSLEYSGRSDTGELFF
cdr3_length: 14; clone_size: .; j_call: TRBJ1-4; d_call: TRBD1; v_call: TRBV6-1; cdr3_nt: TGTGCCAGCAGTGAGGACAGGATTAATGAAAAACTGTTTTTT; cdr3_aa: CASSEDRINEKLFF
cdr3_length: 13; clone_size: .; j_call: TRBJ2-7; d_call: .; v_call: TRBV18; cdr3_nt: TGTGCCAGCTCACCTGAGGGCGCCTACGAGCAGTACTTC; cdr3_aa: CASSPEGAYEQYF
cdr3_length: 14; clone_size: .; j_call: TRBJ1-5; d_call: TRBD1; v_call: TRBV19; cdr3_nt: TGTGCCAGTACCTCCCCCGGACAGGGCCAGCCCCAGCATTTT; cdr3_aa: CASTSPGQGQPQHF
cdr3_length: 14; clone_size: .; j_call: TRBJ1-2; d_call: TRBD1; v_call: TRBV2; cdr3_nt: TGTGCCAGCAGTGGTGGAGGGGGCGCCTATGGCTACACCTTC; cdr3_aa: CASSGGGGAYGYTF
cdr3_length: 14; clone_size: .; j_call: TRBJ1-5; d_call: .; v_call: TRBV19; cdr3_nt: TGTGCCAGTAGTATAGTCCCCAGCAATCAGCCCCAGCATTTT; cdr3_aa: CASSIVPSNQPQHF
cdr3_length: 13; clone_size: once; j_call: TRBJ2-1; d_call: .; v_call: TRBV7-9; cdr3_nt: TGTGCCAGCAGCTTAGCAGGGGCCAATGAGCAGTTCTTC; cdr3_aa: CASSLAGANEQFF
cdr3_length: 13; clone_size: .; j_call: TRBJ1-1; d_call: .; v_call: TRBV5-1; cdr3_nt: TGCGCCAGCCGGCCGGAAGTGAACACTGAAGCTTTCTTT; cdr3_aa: CASRPEVNTEAFF
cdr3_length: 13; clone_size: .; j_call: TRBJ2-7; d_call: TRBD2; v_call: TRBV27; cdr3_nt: TGTGCCAGCAGTTTAGGACTAGGCAACGAGCAGTACTTC; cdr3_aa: CASSLGLGNEQYF
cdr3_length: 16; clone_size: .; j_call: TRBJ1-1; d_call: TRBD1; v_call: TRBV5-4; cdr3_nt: TGTGCCAGCAGCCTGGGAGGGACAGGACATGCCACTGAAGCTTTCTTT; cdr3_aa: CASSLGGTGHATEAFF
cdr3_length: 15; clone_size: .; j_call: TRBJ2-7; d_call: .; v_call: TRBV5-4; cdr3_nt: TGTGCCAGCAGCTTGAAAAAGGGGAGGGGGAGCGAGCAGTACTTC; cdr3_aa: CASSLKKGRGSEQYF
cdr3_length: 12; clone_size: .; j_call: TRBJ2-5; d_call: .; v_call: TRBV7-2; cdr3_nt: TGTGCCAGCAGCTTACCCCGAGAGACCCAGTACTTC; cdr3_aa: CASSLPRETQYF
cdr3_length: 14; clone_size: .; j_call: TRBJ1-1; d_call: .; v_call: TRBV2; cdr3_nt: TGTGCCAGCAGTGAAAGAGGGGGGAACACTGAAGCTTTCTTT; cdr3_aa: CASSERGGNTEAFF
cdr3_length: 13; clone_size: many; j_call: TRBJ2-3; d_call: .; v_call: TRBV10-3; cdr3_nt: TGTGCCATCAGTGATCGGGCCACAGATACGCAGTATTTT; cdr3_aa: CAISDRATDTQYF
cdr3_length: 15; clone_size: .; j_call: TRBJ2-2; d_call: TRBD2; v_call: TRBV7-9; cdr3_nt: TGTGCCAGCAGCCTTAGCGGGTTGGGCCCCGGGGAGCTGTTTTTT; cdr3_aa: CASSLSGLGPGELFF
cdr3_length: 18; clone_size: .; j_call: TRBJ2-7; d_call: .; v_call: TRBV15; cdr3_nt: TGTGCCACCAGCACCGGGACTGGATGGGCTTCCCGGGACTACGAGCAGTACTTC; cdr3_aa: CATSTGTGWASRDYEQYF
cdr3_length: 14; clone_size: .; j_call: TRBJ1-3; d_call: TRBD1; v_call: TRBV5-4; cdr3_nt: TGTGCCAGCAGCACTACAGGGGCTGGAAACACCATATATTTT; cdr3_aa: CASSTTGAGNTIYF
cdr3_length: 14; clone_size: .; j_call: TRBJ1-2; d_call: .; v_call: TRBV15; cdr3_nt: TGTGCCACCAGCAGGGGATCTACTAACTATGGCTACACCTTC; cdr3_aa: CATSRGSTNYGYTF
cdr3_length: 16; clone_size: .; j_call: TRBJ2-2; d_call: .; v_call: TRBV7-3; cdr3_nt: TGTGCCAGCAGCCAGGGCAGGGTGGCCCGCACCGGGGAGCTGTTTTTT; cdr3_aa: CASSQGRVARTGELFF
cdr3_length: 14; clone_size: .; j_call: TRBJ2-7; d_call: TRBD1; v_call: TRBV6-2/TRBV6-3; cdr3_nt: TGTGCCAGCAGTAAGGGGGACAGGGGCTACGAGCAGTACTTC; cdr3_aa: CASSKGDRGYEQYF
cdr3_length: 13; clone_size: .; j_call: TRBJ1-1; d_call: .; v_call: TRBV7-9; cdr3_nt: TGTGCCAGCAGCTTATCGGGGGGCACTGAAGCTTTCTTT; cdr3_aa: CASSLSGGTEAFF
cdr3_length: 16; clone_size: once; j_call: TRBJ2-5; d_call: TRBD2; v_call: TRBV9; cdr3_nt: TGTGCCAGCAGCGTAGGTCTAGCGGGGGGACAAGAGACCCAGTACTTC; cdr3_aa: CASSVGLAGGQETQYF
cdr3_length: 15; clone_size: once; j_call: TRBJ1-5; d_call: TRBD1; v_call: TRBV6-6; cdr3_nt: TGTGCCAGCAGCTTGACAGGGGGCGGGAGTCAGCCCCAGCATTTT; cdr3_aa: CASSLTGGGSQPQHF
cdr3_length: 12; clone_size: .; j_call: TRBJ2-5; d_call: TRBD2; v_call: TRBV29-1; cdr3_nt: TGCAGCGTATTCAGGGAGGGAGAGACCCAGTACTTC; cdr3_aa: CSVFREGETQYF
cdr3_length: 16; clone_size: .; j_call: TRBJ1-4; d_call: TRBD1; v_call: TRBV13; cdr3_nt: TGTGCCAGCAGCTTCGGGACAGGGGGGTACAGGGAAAAACTGTTTTTT; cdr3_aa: CASSFGTGGYREKLFF
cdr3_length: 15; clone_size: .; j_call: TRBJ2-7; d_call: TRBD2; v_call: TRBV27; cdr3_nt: TGTGCCAGCAGTCAAGGGCTAGCGGGAGGCTACGAGCAGTACTTC; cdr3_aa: CASSQGLAGGYEQYF
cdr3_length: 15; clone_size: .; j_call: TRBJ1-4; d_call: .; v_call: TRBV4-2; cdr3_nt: TGTGCCAGCAGCCAAAACGTGGGGGTTGGTGAAAAACTGTTTTTT; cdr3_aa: CASSQNVGVGEKLFF
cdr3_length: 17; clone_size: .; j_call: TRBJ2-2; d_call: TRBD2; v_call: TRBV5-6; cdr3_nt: TGTGCCAGCAGCTCGAGGCGGGAGGGCCTGGGCACCGGGGAGCTGTTTTTT; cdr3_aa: CASSSRREGLGTGELFF
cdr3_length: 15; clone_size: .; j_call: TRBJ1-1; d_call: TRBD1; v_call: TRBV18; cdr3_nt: TGTGCCAGCTCACCAGGGACAGGTTGGAACACTGAAGCTTTCTTT; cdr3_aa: CASSPGTGWNTEAFF
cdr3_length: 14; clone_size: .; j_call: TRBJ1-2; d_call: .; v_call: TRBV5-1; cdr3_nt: TGCGCCAGCAGCTTGGCCGGCACACTTGACGGCTACACCTTC; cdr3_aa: CASSLAGTLDGYTF
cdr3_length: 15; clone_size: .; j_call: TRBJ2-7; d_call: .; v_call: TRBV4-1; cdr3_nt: TGCGCCAGCAGCCTCGGACTCAGTACGGGTCACGAGCAGTACTTC; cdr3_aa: CASSLGLSTGHEQYF
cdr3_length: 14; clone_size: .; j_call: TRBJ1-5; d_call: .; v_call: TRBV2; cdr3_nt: TGTGCCAGCAGTGAAGAACAGCGCAATCAGCCCCAGCATTTT; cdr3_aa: CASSEEQRNQPQHF
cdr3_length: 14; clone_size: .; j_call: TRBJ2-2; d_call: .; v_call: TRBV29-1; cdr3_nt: TGCAGCGTTGAAGATCACGCTGACACCGGGGAGCTGTTTTTT; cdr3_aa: CSVEDHADTGELFF
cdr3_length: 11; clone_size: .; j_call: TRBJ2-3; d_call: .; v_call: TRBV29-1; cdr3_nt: TGCAGCGTTCGCCTCACAGATACGCAGTATTTT; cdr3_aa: CSVRLTDTQYF
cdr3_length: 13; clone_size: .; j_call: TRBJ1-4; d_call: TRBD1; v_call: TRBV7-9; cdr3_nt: TGTGCCAGCTGGACAGGGGAAGGGGAAAAACTGTTTTTT; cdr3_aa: CASWTGEGEKLFF
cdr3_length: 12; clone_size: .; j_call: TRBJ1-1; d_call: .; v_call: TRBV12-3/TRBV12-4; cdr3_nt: TGTGCCAGCAGTATTGGACAGATTGAAGCTTTCTTT; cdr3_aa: CASSIGQIEAFF
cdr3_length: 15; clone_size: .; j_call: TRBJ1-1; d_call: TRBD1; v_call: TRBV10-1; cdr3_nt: TGCGCCAGCAGTGAGCGAGGGACAGAGAACACTGAAGCTTTCTTT; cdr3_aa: CASSERGTENTEAFF
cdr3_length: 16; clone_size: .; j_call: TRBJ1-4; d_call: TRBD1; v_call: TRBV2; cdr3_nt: TGTGCCAGCAGTGAATTAACGGGACAGGGGAAAGAAAAACTGTTTTTT; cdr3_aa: CASSELTGQGKEKLFF
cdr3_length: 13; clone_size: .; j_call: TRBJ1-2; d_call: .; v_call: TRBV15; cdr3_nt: TGTGCCACCAGCAGAGGTCAGGTTTATGGCTACACCTTC; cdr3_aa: CATSRGQVYGYTF
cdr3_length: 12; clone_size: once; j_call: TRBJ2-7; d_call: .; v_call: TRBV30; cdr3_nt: TGTGCCTGGAGTCCGCCAGGGTACGAGCAGTACTTC; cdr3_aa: CAWSPPGYEQYF
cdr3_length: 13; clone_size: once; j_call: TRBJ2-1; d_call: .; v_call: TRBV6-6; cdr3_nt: TGTGCCAGCGGAGAGTTGCGGGACAATGAGCAGTTCTTC; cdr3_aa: CASGELRDNEQFF